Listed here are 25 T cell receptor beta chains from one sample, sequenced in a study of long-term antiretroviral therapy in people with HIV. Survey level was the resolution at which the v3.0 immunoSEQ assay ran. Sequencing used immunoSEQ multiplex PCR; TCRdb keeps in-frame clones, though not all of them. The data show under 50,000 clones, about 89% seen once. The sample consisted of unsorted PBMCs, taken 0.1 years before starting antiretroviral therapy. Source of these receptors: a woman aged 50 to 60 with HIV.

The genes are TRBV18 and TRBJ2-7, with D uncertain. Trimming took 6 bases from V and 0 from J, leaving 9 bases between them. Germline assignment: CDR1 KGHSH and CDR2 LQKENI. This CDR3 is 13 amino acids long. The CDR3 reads CASSPLPSYEQYF. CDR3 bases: TGTGCCAGCTCCCCCCTACCCTCCTACGAGCAGTACTTC.

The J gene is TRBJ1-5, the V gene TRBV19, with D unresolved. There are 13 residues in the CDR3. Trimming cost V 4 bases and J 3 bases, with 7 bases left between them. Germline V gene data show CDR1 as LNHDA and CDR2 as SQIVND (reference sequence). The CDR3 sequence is CASSRAVNQPQHF. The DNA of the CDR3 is TGTGCCAGTAGTAGGGCAGTCAATCAGCCCCAGCATTTT. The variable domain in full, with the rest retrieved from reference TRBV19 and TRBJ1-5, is DGGITQSPKYLFRKEGQNVTLSCEQNLNHDAMYWYRQDPGQGLRLIYYSQIVNDFQKGDIAEGYSVSREKKESFPLTVTSAQKNPTAFYLCASSRAVNQPQHFGDGTRLSIL.

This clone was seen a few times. CDR3 sequence: CASSFTGTGVSPLHF. The CDR3, as DNA: TGTGCCAGCAGCTTCACCGGGACAGGGGTGTCACCCCTCCACTTT. The V call is TRBV7-9, the J call TRBJ1-6, with 10 nucleotides matching TRBD1. The CDR3 loop spans 15 amino acids. Germline-derived CDR1 and CDR2 are SEHNR and FQNEAQ (reference sequence). V lost 3 bases, J lost 10 bases, and 6 bases stayed unmatched.

The CDR3 DNA sequence: TGTGCCAGTAGTTACACAGATACGCAGTATTTT. Amino acid sequence: CASSYTDTQYF. The chain joins TRBV19 to TRBJ2-3; D is unclear. Looked up from germline, CDR1 is LNHDA and CDR2 is SQIVND (reference sequence). V gave up 5 bases and J gave up 2 bases, with 2 bases separating them. The CDR3 has 11 amino acids.

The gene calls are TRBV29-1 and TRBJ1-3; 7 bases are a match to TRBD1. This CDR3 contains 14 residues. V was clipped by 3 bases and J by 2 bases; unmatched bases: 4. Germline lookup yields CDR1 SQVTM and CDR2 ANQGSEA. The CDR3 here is CSVEGTDTGNTIYF. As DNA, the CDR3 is TGCAGCGTTGAGGGGACAGATACTGGAAACACCATATATTTT.

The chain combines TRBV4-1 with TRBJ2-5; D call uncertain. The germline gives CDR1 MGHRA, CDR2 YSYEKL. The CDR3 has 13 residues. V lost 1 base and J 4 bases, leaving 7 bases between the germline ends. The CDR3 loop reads CASSQGVVETQYF. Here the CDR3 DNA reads TGCGCCAGCAGCCAAGGGGTGGTAGAGACCCAGTACTTC.

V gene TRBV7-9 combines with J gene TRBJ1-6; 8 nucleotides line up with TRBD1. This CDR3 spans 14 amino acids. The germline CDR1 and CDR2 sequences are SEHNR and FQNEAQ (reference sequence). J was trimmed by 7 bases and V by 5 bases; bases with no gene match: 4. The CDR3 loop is CASSAGGLNSPLHF. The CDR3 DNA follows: TGTGCCAGCAGCGCAGGGGGCTTAAATTCACCCCTCCACTTT.

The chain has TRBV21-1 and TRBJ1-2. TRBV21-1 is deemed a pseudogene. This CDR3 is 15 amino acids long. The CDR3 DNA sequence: TGTGCCAGCATCCAAAGGATCGGGGAGGACTATGGCTACACCTTC. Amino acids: CASIQRIGEDYGYTF.

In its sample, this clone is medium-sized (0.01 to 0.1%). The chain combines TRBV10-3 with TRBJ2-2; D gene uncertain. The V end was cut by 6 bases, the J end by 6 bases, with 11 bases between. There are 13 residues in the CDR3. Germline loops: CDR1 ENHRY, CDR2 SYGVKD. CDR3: CAIRNQAAGELFF. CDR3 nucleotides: TGTGCCATCAGGAACCAGGCCGCCGGGGAGCTGTTTTTT.

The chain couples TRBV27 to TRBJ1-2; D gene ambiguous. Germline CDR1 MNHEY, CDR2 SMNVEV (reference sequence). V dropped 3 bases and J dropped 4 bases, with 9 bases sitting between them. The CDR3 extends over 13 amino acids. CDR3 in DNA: TGTGCCAGCAGTTTTCGGGAGGGCTATGGCTACACCTTC. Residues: CASSFREGYGYTF.

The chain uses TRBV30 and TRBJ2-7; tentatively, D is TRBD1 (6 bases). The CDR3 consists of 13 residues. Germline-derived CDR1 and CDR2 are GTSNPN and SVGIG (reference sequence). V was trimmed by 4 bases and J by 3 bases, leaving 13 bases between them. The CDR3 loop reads CAWNRVIGYEQYF. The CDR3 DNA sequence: TGTGCCTGGAACAGGGTTATCGGCTACGAGCAGTACTTC.

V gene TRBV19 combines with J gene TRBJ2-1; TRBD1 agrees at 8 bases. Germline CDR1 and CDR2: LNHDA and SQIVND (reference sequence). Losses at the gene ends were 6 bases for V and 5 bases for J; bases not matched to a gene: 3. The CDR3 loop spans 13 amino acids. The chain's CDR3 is CASSLDRDNEQFF. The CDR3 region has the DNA TGTGCCAGTAGCTTGGACAGGGACAATGAGCAGTTCTTC. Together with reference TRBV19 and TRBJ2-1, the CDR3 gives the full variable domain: DGGITQSPKYLFRKEGQNVTLSCEQNLNHDAMYWYRQDPGQGLRLIYYSQIVNDFQKGDIAEGYSVSREKKESFPLTVTSAQKNPTAFYLCASSLDRDNEQFFGPGTRLTVL.

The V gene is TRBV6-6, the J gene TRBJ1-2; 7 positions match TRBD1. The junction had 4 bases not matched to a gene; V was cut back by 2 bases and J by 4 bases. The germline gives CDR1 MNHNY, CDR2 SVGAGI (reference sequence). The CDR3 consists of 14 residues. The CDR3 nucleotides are TGTGCCAGCAGTTACCAGACAGGGACCTATGGCTACACCTTC. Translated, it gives CASSYQTGTYGYTF.

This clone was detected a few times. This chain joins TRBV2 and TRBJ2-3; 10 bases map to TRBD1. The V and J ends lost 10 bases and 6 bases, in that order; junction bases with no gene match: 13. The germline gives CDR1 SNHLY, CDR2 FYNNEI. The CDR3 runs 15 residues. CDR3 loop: CATSPGQGSTDTQYF. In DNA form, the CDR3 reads TGTGCCACCTCCCCGGGACAGGGGTCGACGGATACGCAGTATTTT.

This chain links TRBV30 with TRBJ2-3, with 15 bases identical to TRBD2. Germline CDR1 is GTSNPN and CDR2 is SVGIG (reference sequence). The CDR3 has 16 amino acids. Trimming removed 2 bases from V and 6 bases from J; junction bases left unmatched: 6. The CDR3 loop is CAWSRGLAGGSDTQYF. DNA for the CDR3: TGTGCCTGGAGTCGGGGACTAGCGGGGGGATCGGATACGCAGTATTTT.

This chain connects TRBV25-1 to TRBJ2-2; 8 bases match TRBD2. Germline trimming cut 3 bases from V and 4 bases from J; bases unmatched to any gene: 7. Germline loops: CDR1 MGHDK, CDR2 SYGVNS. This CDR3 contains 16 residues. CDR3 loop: CASSDRSGVGTGELFF. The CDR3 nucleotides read TGTGCCAGCAGTGACCGTAGCGGGGTCGGCACCGGGGAGCTGTTTTTT.

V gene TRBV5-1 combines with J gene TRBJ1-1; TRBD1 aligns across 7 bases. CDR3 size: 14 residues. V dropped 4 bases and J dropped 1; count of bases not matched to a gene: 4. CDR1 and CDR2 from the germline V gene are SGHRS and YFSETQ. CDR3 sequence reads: CASSPGQRNTEAFF. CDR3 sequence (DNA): TGCGCCAGCAGCCCGGGACAGCGGAACACTGAAGCTTTCTTT.

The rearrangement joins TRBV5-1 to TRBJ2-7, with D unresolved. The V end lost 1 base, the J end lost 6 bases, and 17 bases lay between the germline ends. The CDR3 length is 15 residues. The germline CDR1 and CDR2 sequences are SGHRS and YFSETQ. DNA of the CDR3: TGCGCCAGCAGCTTGTCAAGTGGGCCGAGCATCGAGCAGTACTTC. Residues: CASSLSSGPSIEQYF.

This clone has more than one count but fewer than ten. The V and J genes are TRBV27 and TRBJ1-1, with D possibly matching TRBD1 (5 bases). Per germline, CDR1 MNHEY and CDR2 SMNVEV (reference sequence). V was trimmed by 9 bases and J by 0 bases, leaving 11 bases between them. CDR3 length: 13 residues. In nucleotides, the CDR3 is TGTGCCAGTGGACTAGGGGTGAACACTGAAGCTTTCTTT. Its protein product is CASGLGVNTEAFF.

Written as DNA, the CDR3 is TGTGCCAGCAGTGAATTCCACTCTCCCTCCTACAATGAGCAGTTCTTC. It is translated as CASSEFHSPSYNEQFF. This chain connects TRBV6-1 to TRBJ2-1; D not certain. Trimming pared 2 bases from V and 0 bases from J, leaving 11 bases between. This CDR3 has 16 amino acids. Germline values: CDR1 MNHNS, CDR2 SASEGT.

The CDR3 coding sequence is TGCGCCAGCAGCTTGGTTCCGGCGGAGACCCAGTACTTC. This encodes CASSLVPAETQYF. This chain links TRBV5-1 with TRBJ2-5, with D uncertain. CDR3 length: 13 residues. Trimming stripped 0 bases from V and 5 bases from J, with 8 bases between. Germline V gives CDR1 SGHRS, CDR2 YFSETQ.

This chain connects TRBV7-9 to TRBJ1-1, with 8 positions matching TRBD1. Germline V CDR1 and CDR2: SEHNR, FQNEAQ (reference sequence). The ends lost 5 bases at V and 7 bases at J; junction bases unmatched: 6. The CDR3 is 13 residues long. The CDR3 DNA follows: TGTGCCAGCAGCACGACAGGGGCGGATGAAGCTTTCTTT. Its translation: CASSTTGADEAFF.

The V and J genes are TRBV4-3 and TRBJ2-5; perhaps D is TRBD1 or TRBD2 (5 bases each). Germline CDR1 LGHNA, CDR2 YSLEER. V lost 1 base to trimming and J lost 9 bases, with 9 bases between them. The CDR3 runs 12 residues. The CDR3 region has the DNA TGCGCCAGCAGCCAAGGGACGGGGCCCCAGTACTTC. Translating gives CASSQGTGPQYF.

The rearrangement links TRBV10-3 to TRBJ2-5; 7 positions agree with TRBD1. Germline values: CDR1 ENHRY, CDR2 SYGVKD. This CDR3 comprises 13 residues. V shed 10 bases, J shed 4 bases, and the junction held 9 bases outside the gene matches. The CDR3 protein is CASGQGVRETQYF. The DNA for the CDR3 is TGTGCCAGCGGGCAGGGGGTCAGAGAGACCCAGTACTTC.

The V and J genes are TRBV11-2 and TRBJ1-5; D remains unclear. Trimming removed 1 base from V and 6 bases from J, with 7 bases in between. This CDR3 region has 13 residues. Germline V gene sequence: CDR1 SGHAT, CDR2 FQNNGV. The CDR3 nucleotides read TGTGCCAGCAGCTTAGTTCGAGGTCAGCCCCAGCATTTT. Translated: CASSLVRGQPQHF.